The entry below gives a single TCR beta chain sequence along with its context. Its antigen is unidentified. This CDR3 has 14 amino acids. The junction had 2 bases not matched to a gene; V was cut back by 1 base and J by 4 bases. Germline CDR1 and CDR2: LGHNA and YNFKEQ. The record originates from a study of cytomegalovirus exposure and HLA in healthy donors. Broader study findings: Reportedly, cytomegalovirus status was diagnosed with high sensitivity and specificity. The study flagged some 170 TCR beta chains as cytomegalovirus-associated.

Sequencing was performed with immunoSEQ multiplex PCR; in TCRdb, only in-frame clones are kept and a portion is missing. Of approximately 220,000 clones in the sample, approximately 87% were seen once. This clonotype was sampled from a man aged 18-30 years in good health and CMV-seronegative. Sequenced input: PBMCs. This chain uses TRBV4-2 with TRBJ1-2; 8 bases line up with TRBD1. CDR3 sequence (DNA): TGTGCCAGCAGCCAAGCAGGACAGGGCTATGGCTACACCTTC. Residues: CASSQAGQGYGYTF.